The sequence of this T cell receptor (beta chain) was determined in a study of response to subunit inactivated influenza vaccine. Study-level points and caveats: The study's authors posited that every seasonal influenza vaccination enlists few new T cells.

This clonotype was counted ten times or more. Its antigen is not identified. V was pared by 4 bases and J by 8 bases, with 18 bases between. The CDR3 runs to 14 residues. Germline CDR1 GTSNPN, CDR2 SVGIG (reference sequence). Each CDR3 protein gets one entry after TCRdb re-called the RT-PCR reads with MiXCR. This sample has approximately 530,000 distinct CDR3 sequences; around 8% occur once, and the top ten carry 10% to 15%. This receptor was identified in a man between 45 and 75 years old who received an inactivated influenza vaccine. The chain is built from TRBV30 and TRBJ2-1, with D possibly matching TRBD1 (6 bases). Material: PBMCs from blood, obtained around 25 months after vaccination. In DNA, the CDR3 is TGTGCCTGGACCCCTCCAGGGGCCTTGGATGAGCAGTTCTTC. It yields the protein CAWTPPGALDEQFF.